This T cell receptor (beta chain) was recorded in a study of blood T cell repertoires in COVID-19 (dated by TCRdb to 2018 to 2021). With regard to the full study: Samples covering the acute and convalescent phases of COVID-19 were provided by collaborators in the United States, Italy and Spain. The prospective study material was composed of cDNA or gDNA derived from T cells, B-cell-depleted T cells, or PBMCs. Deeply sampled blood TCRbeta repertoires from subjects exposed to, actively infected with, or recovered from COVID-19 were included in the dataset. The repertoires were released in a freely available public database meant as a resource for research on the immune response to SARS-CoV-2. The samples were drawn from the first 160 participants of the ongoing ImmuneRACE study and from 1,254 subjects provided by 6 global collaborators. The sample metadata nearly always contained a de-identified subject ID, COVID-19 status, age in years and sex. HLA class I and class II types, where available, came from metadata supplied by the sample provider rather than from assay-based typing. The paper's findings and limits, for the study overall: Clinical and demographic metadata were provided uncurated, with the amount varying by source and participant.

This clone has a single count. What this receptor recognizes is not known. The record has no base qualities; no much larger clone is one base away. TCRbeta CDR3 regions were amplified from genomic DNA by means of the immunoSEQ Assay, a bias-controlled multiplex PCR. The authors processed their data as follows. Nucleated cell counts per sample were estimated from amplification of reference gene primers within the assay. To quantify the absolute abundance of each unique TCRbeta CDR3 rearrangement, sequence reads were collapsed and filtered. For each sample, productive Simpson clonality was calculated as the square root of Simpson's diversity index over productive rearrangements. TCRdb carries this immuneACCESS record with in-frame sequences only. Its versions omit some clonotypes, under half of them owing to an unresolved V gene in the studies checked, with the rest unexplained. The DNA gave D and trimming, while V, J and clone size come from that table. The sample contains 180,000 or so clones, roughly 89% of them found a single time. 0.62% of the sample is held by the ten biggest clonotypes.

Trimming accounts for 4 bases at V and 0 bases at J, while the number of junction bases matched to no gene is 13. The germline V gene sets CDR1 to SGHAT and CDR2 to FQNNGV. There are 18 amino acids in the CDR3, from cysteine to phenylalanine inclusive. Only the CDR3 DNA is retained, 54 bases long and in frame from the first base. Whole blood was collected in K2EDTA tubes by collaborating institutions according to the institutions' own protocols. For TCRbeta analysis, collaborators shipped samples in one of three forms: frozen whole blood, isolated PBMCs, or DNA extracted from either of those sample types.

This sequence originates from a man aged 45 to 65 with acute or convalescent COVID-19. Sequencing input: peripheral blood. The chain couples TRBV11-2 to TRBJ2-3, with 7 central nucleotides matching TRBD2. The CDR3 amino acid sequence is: CASSSLRGLADSTDTQYF. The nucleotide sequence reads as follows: TGTGCCAGCAGCTCACTCCGTGGGCTAGCGGATAGCACAGATACGCAGTATTTT.